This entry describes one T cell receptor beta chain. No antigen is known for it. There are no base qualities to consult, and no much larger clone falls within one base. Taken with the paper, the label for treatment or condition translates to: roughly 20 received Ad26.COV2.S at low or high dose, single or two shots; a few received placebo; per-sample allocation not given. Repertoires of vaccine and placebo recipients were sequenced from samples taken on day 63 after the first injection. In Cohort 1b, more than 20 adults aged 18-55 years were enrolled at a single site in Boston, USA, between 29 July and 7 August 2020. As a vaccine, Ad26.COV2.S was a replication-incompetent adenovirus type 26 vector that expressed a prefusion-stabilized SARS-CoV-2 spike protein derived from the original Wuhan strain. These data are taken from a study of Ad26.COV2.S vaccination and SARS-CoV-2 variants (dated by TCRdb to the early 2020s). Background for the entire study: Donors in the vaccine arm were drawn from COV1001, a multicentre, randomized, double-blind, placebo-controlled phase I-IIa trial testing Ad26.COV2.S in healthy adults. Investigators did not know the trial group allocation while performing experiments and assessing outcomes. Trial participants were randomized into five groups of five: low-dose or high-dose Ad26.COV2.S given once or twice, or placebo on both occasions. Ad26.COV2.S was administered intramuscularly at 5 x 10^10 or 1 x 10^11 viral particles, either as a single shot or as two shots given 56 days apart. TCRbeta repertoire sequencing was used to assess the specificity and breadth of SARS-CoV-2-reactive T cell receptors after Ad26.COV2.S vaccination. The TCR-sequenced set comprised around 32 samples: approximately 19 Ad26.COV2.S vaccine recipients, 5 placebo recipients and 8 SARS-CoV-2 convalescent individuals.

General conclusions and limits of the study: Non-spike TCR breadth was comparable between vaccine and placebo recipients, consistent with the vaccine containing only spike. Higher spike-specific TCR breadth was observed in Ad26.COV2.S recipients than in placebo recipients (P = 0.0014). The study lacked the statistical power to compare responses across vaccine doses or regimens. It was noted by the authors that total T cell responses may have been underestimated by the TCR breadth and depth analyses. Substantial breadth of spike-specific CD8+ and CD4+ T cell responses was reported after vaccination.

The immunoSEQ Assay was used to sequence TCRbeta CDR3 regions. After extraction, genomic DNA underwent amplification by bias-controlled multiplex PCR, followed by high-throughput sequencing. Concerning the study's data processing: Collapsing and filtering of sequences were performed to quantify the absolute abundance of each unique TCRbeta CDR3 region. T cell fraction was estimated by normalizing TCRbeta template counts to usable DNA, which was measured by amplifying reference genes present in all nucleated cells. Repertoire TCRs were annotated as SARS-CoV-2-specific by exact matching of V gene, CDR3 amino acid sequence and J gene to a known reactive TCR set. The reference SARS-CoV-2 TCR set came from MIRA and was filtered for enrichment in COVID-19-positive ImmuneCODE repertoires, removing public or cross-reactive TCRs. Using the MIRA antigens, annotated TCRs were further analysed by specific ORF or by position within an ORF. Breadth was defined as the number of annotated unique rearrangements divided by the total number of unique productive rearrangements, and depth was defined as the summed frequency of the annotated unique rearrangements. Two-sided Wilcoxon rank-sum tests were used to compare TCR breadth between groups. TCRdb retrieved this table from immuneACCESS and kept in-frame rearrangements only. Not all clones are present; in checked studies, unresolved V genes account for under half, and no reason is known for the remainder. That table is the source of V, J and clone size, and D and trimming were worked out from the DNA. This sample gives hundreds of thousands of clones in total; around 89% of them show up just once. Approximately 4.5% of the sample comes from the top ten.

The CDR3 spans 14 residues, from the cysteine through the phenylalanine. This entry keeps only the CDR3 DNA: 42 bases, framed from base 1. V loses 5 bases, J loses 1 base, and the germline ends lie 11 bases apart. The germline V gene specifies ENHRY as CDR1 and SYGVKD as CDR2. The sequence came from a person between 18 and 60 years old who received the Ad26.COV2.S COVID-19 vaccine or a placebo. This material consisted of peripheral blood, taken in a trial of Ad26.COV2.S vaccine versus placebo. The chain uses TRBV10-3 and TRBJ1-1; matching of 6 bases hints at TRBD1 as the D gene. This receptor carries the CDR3 CAISKGGENTEAFF. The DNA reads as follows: TGTGCCATCAGTAAAGGGGGAGAGAACACTGAAGCTTTCTTT.